The rows below give T cell receptor beta chains drawn from one sample of a study of cytomegalovirus exposure and HLA in healthy donors. The repertoire was sequenced with immunoSEQ multiplex PCR; TCRdb's copy has only in-frame clones and lacks some. The repertoire holds roughly 260,000 clones, 70% to 90% seen once, with roughly 2% in the top ten. Specimen: PBMCs. These receptors all stem from a woman in her 40s in good health and CMV-seropositive. Each CDR3 is given with its conserved first and last residue. D genes are given only for firm matches. Clone size is given for some rows only: seen once, a few or many times, or a class if the clone is expanded.

.	TRBV2	TRBJ2-7	.	TGTGCCAGCAGACTACCCCCGACCTACGAGCAGTACTTC	CASRLPPTYEQYF
.	TRBV30	TRBJ1-1	.	TGTGCCTGGGTACAGTATACGAACACTGAAGCTTTCTTT	CAWVQYTNTEAFF
.	TRBV28	TRBJ2-7	.	TGTGCCAGCAGTATCCCGGTGAGGGCCTACGAGCAGTACTTC	CASSIPVRAYEQYF
.	TRBV6-6	TRBJ2-1	.	TGTGCCAGCAGTTACTCCGGGCAGGGGTCGAATGAGCAGTTCTTC	CASSYSGQGSNEQFF
.	TRBV30	TRBJ1-2	.	TGTGCCTGGAGTGCCGGGTATGGCTACACCTTC	CAWSAGYGYTF
TRBD2	TRBV4-3	TRBJ2-1	.	TGCGCCAGCAGCCAAGATTTGAGGGGACTAGCGCTCTCCTACAATGAGCAGTTCTTC	CASSQDLRGLALSYNEQFF
TRBD1	TRBV6-5	TRBJ2-2	.	TGTGCCAGCAGTACACAGGGGTGGGACGGGGAGCTGTTTTTT	CASSTQGWDGELFF
.	TRBV13	TRBJ1-5	.	TGTGCCAGCAGCTTCGGGGGGACCGTGAGCAATCAGCCCCAGCATTTT	CASSFGGTVSNQPQHF
.	TRBV6-1	TRBJ2-7	.	TGTGCCAGCAGTGTAGGACACAGGAACTCTAAAGGCTCCTACGAGCAGTACTTC	CASSVGHRNSKGSYEQYF
TRBD2	TRBV2	TRBJ2-7	.	TGTGCCAGCTTGGCGGGAGACTACGAGCAGTACTTC	CASLAGDYEQYF
.	TRBV7-9	TRBJ2-7	.	TGTGCCAGCAGCCCCGGGGGACCGGAATACGAGCAGTACTTC	CASSPGGPEYEQYF
TRBD2	TRBV2	TRBJ2-7	.	TGTGCCAGCAGTGTAGGGACTAGCGGTTACGAGCAGTACTTC	CASSVGTSGYEQYF
.	TRBV4-3	TRBJ1-1	.	TGCGCCAGCAGCCAAGTTGCCGAGATGAACACTGAAGCTTTCTTT	CASSQVAEMNTEAFF
TRBD1	TRBV19	TRBJ2-7	.	TGTGCCAGTAGCCGTCGGACAGGGGCCAACGAGCAGTACTTC	CASSRRTGANEQYF
.	TRBV7-9	TRBJ2-3	.	TGTGCCAGCAGCCAGGGGGGCGCGGCCGCAGATACGCAGTATTTT	CASSQGGAAADTQYF
.	TRBV7-8	TRBJ2-7	.	TGTGCCAGCAGCTTATTGGGCAGATCGGCGCGACCCTACGAGCAGTACTTC	CASSLLGRSARPYEQYF
TRBD1	TRBV28	TRBJ1-2	few	TGTGCCAGCAGTCCGGGGACAGGGGGAGTCTATGGCTACACCTTC	CASSPGTGGVYGYTF
TRBD1	TRBV2	TRBJ2-1	.	TGTGCCAGCAGTGAAACGGGACAGGGATTCTATGAGCAGTTCTTC	CASSETGQGFYEQFF
TRBD2	TRBV7-6	TRBJ2-7	.	TGTGCCAGCAGCCCTGGCGGGCTAGCGGGAGGTTACGAGCAGTACTTC	CASSPGGLAGGYEQYF
.	TRBV28	TRBJ1-1	.	TGTGCCAGCAGTCGAGAGGGTCCTCCTCGCGCTTTCTTT	CASSREGPPRAFF
TRBD1	TRBV19	TRBJ1-5	.	TGTGCCAGTAACAGGGACAGCTCTGAGGGCAATCAGCCCCAGCATTTT	CASNRDSSEGNQPQHF
TRBD2	TRBV2	TRBJ2-1	.	TGTGCCAGCAGTGACGGACTAGGTGGGGGCAATGAGCAGTTCTTC	CASSDGLGGGNEQFF
TRBD1	TRBV7-9	TRBJ1-1	.	TGTGCCAGCAGCGTGTCGACAGGGCGCACTGAAGCTTTCTTT	CASSVSTGRTEAFF
TRBD2	TRBV6-6	TRBJ2-5	once	TGTGCCAGCAGTTACTCCGGCGGGAGGGAAGAGACCCAGTACTTC	CASSYSGGREETQYF